Detailed here is one TCR beta chain. Between the trimmed V and J ends, which lost 5 bases and 17 bases, there was a span of 16 bases. Germline values: CDR1 MNHNS, CDR2 SASEGT. This CDR3 contains 12 residues. This specimen belongs to a study of ipilimumab plus nivolumab after autologous stem cell transplantation. Overall study context: DLBCL patients had primary refractory or relapsed disease.

Starting 14 to 28 days after autologous transplant, ipilimumab 1 mg/kg was given. Produced via immunoSEQ multiplex PCR; TCRdb's table is partial and in-frame only. Of approximately 80,000 clones in the sample, 75% to 85% were seen once. The sequences come from PBMCs, collected in a trial of ipilimumab plus nivolumab as post-transplant consolidation. The V and J genes are TRBV6-1 and TRBJ1-6; no definite D call. The sequence came from a male donor with diffuse large B-cell lymphoma. The CDR3 DNA follows: TGTGCCAGCAGTAAAACCTACCGGGAAATCCACTTT. Translation: CASSKTYREIHF.